This T cell receptor (beta chain) comes out of a study of shared clonotypes between healthy human individuals. Findings and limits, study-wide: The sharing of 4.5% to 5.5% of naive CD4 clonotypes was seen across a handful of donors.

The CDR3 has 14 amino acids. V dropped 6 bases and J dropped 0 bases, with 12 bases sitting between them. Germline CDR1 reads MNHNY; CDR2 reads SVGAGI (reference sequence). Healthy adults negative for HIV, lacking recent acute infections or vaccinations, served as donors. Points on this clone: Its antigen is not identified.

Assay execution took place at the deep level. Clones were read by immunoSEQ multiplex PCR, and TCRdb kept only the in-frame ones, dropping some. Here the sample spans about 1 million clones, roughly 75% being singletons. The sample consisted of memory CD4+ T cells sorted from blood. The subset here: CD45RA-negative fraction. The clonotype was recovered from a man aged 18 to 29 in good health. The chain uses TRBV6-6 and TRBJ2-7; tentative D call: TRBD2 (5 bases). The CDR3 sequence is CASRTTGSSYEQYF. CDR3 in DNA: TGTGCCAGCAGAACGACGGGGAGCTCCTACGAGCAGTACTTC.